This entry lists 14 T cell receptor beta chains sequenced from one sample in a study of shared clonotypes between healthy human individuals. Sequenced by immunoSEQ multiplex PCR; TCRdb stores in-frame clones only, minus some. Here the sample spans under 2,500,000 clones, 95% being singletons. The sample taken for sequencing was naive CD4+ T cells sorted from blood. Subset described: CD45RA+ positively selected. These receptors were taken from a man in his late teens or twenties in good health.

V gene TRBV9 combines with J gene TRBJ1-1; 12 nucleotides align to TRBD1. Germline assignment: CDR1 SGDLS and CDR2 YYNGEE. Trimming took 0 bases from V and 0 from J; bases not matched to a gene: 3. CDR3 length: 17 amino acids. CDR3 coding DNA: TGTGCCAGCAGCGTAGTAGGGACAGGGGGCCTGAACACTGAAGCTTTCTTT. Translation gives CASSVVGTGGLNTEAFF.

The chain is built from TRBV11-2 and TRBJ2-7, with D perhaps matching TRBD1 or TRBD2 (5 bases each). The CDR3 contains 15 residues. Germline-derived CDR1 and CDR2 are SGHAT and FQNNGV. Trimming pared 4 bases from V and 1 base from J, leaving 14 bases between. The CDR3 bases are TGTGCCAGCAGCTCCGGGACCAAAGATTCCTACGAGCAGTACTTC. Protein product: CASSSGTKDSYEQYF.

Only a few counts were recorded for this clone. Other DNA variants within this sample encode the same CDR3. The chain has TRBV7-9 and TRBJ1-5; D may be TRBD1 (5 bases). V lost 2 bases, J lost 7 bases, and 6 bases lay in between. The CDR3 runs 12 residues. CDR1 and CDR2 from the germline V gene are SEHNR and FQNEAQ (reference sequence). CDR3 region: CASSLTGQPQHF. The CDR3 nucleotides are TGTGCCAGCAGCTTAACAGGCCAGCCCCAGCATTTT.

Regarding this clone: Other DNA sequences of this sample code for an identical CDR3. The chain carries TRBV7-2 and TRBJ2-1, with D uncertain. The germline CDR1 and CDR2 sequences are SGHTA and FQGNSA. The CDR3 length is 12 residues. Deletions cut 5 bases from V and 4 bases from J, with 6 bases between. The CDR3 DNA sequence: TGTGCCAGCAGCCTTCTGTACAATGAGCAGTTCTTC. The encoded protein is CASSLLYNEQFF.

The chain combines TRBV5-6 with TRBJ2-5; tentative D call: TRBD1 (6 bases). V lost 2 bases to trimming and J lost 4 bases, with 18 bases between them. CDR1 and CDR2 from the germline V gene are SGHDT and YYEEEE. CDR3 length: 16 amino acids. CDR3 sequence: CASSFRNRVGRETQYF. CDR3 DNA: TGTGCCAGCAGCTTTAGGAACAGGGTAGGAAGAGAGACCCAGTACTTC.

The J gene is TRBJ2-1, the V gene TRBV19; a possible D gene is TRBD1 (6 bases). CDR3 size: 15 residues. Trimming pared 3 bases from V and 6 bases from J, leaving 15 bases between. Per germline, CDR1 LNHDA and CDR2 SQIVND (reference sequence). Here the CDR3 DNA reads TGTGCCAGTAGTATTGGACAGACGCTCTTCAATGAGCAGTTCTTC. Protein product: CASSIGQTLFNEQFF.

This clone showed up just once. This chain links TRBV19 with TRBJ2-7, with 7 bases aligning to TRBD2. CDR3 size: 14 residues. CDR1 is LNHDA, CDR2 SQIVND, per germline (reference sequence). V shed 7 bases, J shed 1 base, and the junction held 7 bases outside the gene matches. In nucleotides, the CDR3 is TGTGCCAGTACCCAATCGGGGGGTTCCTACGAGCAGTACTTC. Its protein is CASTQSGGSYEQYF.

The V and J genes are TRBV2 and TRBJ2-7, with 9 bases matching TRBD1. This CDR3 is 15 amino acids long. Looked up from germline, CDR1 is SNHLY and CDR2 is FYNNEI. V lost 1 base and J lost 0; bases outside the gene matches: 1. The CDR3 coding sequence is TGTGCCAGCAGTGAAGAGACAGGGGGCTCCTACGAGCAGTACTTC. The encoded protein is CASSEETGGSYEQYF.

The J gene is TRBJ2-6, the V gene TRBV4-3; 7 bases are a match to TRBD1. Germline CDR1 is LGHNA and CDR2 is YSLEER. The CDR3 loop spans 19 amino acids. Trimming at V came to 0 bases and at J to 0 bases, leaving 8 bases not matched to a gene. The CDR3 is CASSQDLAGGNSGANVLTF. DNA of the CDR3: TGCGCCAGCAGCCAAGATTTGGCAGGGGGAAACTCTGGGGCCAACGTCCTGACTTTC.

This chain joins TRBV7-9 and TRBJ2-1; 11 bases match TRBD1. The ends lost 3 bases at V and 4 bases at J; junction bases unmatched: 5. The CDR3 totals 16 residues. Germline V CDR1 and CDR2: SEHNR, FQNEAQ (reference sequence). CDR3: CASSLDRGPIYNEQFF. In DNA form, the CDR3 reads TGTGCCAGCAGCTTGGACAGGGGGCCCATTTACAATGAGCAGTTCTTC.

The V call is TRBV7-5, the J call TRBJ2-3; TRBD1 reflects the table's D call only, with no check against the DNA. TRBV7-5 is given as a pseudogene. The CDR3 totals 12 residues. CDR3 in amino acids: CARSLGGDTQYF. CDR3 DNA sequence: TGTGCCAGAAGCTTAGGTGGCGATACGCAGTATTTT.

The chain carries TRBV9 and TRBJ1-2, with D possibly being TRBD1 (5 bases). Deletions cut 5 bases from V and 4 bases from J, with 15 bases between. The CDR3 is made up of 14 amino acids. Germline V CDR1 and CDR2: SGDLS, YYNGEE. As DNA, the CDR3 is TGTGCCAGCAGGTCACCACGGGGCTCCTATGGCTACACCTTC. Translation: CASRSPRGSYGYTF.

The rearrangement uses TRBV7-2 and TRBJ1-3; possibly TRBD1 for D (5 bases). Deletions cut 1 base from V and 2 bases from J, with 12 bases between. CDR1 is SGHTA, CDR2 FQGNSA, per germline. There are 16 residues in the CDR3. The CDR3 nucleotides read TGTGCCAGCAGCTTAGTGGCAGGGAGCACTGGAAACACCATATATTTT. This translates into CASSLVAGSTGNTIYF.

The chain uses TRBV5-1 and TRBJ1-1, with D unresolved. This CDR3 is 14 amino acids long. V gave up 0 bases and J gave up 11 bases, with 17 bases separating them. Germline V gene lookup returns CDR1 SGHRS and CDR2 YFSETQ. The DNA for the CDR3 is TGCGCCAGCAGCTTGGCCGTCAGCCCCACGGGGGCTTTCTTT. This codes for CASSLAVSPTGAFF.